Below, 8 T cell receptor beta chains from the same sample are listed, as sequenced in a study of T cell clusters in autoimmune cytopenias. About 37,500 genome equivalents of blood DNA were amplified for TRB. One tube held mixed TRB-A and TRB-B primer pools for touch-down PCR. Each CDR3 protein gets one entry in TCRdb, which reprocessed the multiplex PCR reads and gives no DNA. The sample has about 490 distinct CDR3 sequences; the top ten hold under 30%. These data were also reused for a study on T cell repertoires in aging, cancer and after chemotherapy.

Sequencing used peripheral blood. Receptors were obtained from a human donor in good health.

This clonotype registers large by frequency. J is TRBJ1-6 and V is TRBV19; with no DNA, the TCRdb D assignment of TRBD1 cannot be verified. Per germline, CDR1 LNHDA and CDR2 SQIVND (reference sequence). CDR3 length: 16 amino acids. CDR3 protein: CASSIDRGADNSPLHF.

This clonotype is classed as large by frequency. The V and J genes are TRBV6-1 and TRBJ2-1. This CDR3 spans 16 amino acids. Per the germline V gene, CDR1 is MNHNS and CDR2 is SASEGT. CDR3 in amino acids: CASSEADSVAYNEQFF.

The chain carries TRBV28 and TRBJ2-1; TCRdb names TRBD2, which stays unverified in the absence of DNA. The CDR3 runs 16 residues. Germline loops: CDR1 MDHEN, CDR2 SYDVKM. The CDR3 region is CASSPGLAGVFNEQFF.

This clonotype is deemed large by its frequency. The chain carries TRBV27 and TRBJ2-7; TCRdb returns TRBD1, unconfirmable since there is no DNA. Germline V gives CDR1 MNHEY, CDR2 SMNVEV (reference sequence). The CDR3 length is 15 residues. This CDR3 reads CASSLGTGESHEQYF.

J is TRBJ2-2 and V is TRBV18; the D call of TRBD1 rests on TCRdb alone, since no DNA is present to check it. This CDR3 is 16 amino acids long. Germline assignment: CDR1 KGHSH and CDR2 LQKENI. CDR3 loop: CASSPLQGADTGELFF.

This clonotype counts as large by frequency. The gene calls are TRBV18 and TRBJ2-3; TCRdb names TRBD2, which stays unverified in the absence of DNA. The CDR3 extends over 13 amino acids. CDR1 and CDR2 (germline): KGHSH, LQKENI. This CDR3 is CASSQPGEGTQYF.

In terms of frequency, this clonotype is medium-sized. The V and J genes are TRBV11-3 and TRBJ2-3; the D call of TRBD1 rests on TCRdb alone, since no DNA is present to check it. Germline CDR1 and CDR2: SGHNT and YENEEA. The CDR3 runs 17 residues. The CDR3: CASSFSGGSEHTDTQYF.

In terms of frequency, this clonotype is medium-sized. CDR3 residues: CASSIEGGFGTEAFF. The chain links TRBV19 to TRBJ1-1; no DNA is available, so the TRBD1 call from TCRdb remains unchecked. There are 15 residues in the CDR3. Germline CDR1 LNHDA, CDR2 SQIVND (reference sequence).